The clone carrying this TCR beta chain is classed as medium-sized (0.01 to 0.1%). Its specificity is not known. The entry originates in a study of metastatic and nonmetastatic thyroid tumors. Points from the study as a whole: In both blood and tumor samples, TCR beta diversity was reported significantly higher for malignant than benign nodules.

In the original analysis: CDR3 was compared across clinicopathological groups, and the resulting differences were used to build a distant-metastasis classifier for papillary thyroid cancer. TCRdb re-clonotyped the PCR reads through MiXCR. For this entry, the V and J calls and clone size follow TCRdb and not the study's own pipeline. Of roughly 17,000 clones in the sample, over 25% were seen once. None of the patients had undergone any treatment ahead of thyroid surgery. The CDR3 length is 13 residues. Per the germline V gene, CDR1 is SGHTA and CDR2 is FQGTGA. The ends were cut back, 0 bases at V and 1 base at J, with 3 bases in the middle.

The sequenced material came from tumor tissue. The V call is TRBV7-3, the J call TRBJ1-1; D is unclear. This sequence was found in a male donor with papillary thyroid cancer or a benign thyroid nodule (not recorded which). Some clones in this sample may be carry-over from other donors' samples. CDR3 residues: CASSLTGNTEAFF. The CDR3 DNA follows: TGTGCCAGCAGCTTAACGGGGAACACTGAAGCTTTCTTT. The complete variable domain, with remaining parts taken from reference TRBV7-3 and TRBJ1-1, reads GAGVSQTPSNKVTEKGKYVELRCDPISGHTALYWYRQSLGQGPEFLIYFQGTGAADDSGLPNDRFFAVRPEGSVSTLKIQRTERGDSAVYLCASSLTGNTEAFFGQGTRLTVV.